This TCR beta chain was identified in a study of blood T cell repertoires in COVID-19. Study in general: Sites in the United States, Italy and Spain provided acute and convalescent COVID-19 samples.

Looked up from germline, CDR1 is LGHNA and CDR2 is YNFKEQ. Trimming removed 3 bases from V and 5 bases from J; junction bases left unmatched: 9. The CDR3 runs to 15 residues. Only in-frame clones appear in the TCRdb table, and some are missing; sequencing was by immunoSEQ multiplex PCR. The sample has more than 35,000 clones, roughly 84% seen once. The V call is TRBV4-2, the J call TRBJ2-5, with 7 positions matching TRBD2. Sequenced: peripheral blood. The TCR sequence derives from a human donor in a cohort sampled during active COVID-19. As DNA, the CDR3 is TGTGCCAGCAGCCAGGGCCTACTGGGGGGGGAGACCCAGTACTTC. Its translation: CASSQGLLGGETQYF.